This T cell receptor (beta chain) originates from a study of T cell repertoires in cytomegalovirus infection. Turning to the study itself: A matching HLA type, together with CMV infection, was signaled by public TCR beta signatures. Findings of the study overall: Identification of carriers of CMV plus the relevant HLA was performed using cumulative public TCR beta family frequency. HLA-C-restricted CMV-specific TCR beta clonotypes were dominant in the ex vivo response.

TCRdb re-analysed the reads in MiXCR, keeping a single row per CDR3 protein. This sample yields about 530,000 distinct CDR3 sequences, of which about 26% are seen a single time; over 10% belongs to the top ten. In the case of this clonotype: Its antigen is unknown. One end of the junction does not line up with germline, which may come from a read error.

The sequenced material came from PBMCs. This clonotype was sampled from a human donor in good health (CMV status not recorded). Some clones in this sample may be carry-over from other donors' samples.

The CDR3 coding sequence is TGTGCCAGTAAGGGCTTAAGCTCTGTGGCCAACGTCCTGACTTTC. Amino acid sequence: CASKGLSSVANVLTF. The chain combines TRBV19 with TRBJ2-6; D gene ambiguous. CDR3 length equals 15 residues. Germline values: CDR1 LNHDA, CDR2 SQIVND (reference sequence).